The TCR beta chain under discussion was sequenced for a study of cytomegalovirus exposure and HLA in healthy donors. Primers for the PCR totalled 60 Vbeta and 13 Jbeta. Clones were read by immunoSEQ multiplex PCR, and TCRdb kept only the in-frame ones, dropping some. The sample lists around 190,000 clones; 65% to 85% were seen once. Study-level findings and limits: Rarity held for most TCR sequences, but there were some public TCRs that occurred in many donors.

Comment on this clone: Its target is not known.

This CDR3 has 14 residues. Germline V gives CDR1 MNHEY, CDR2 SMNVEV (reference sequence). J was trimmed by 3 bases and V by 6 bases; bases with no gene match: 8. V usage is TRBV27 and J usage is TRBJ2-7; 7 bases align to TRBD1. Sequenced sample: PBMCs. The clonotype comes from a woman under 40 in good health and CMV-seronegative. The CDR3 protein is CASRDPGQSYEQYF. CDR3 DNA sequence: TGTGCCAGCAGGGACCCGGGACAGAGCTACGAGCAGTACTTC.